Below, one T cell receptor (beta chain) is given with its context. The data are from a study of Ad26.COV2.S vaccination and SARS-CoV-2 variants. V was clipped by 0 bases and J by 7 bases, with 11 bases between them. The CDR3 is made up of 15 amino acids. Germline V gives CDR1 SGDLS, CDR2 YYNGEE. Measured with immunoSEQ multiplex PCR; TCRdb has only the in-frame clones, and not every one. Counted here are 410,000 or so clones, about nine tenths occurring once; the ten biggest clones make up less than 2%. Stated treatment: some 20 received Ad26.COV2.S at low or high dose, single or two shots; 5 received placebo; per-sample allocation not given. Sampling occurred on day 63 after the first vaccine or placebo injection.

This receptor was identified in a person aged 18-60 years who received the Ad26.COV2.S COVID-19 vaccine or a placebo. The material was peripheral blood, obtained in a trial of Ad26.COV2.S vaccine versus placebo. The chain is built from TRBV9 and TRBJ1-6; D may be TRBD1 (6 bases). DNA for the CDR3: TGTGCCAGCAGCGTAGAAGGGACAAAAAATTCACCCCTCCACTTT. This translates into CASSVEGTKNSPLHF.